This T cell receptor beta chain came from a study of T cell repertoires in cytomegalovirus infection. The overall study: Selection of CMV epitopes for the study included recently identified HLA-C-restricted and well-studied HLA-B-restricted ones. Study results and limitations: Ex vivo, HLA-C-restricted CMV-specific TCR beta clonotypes prevailed over the rest of the response.

Germline V gene data show CDR1 as SGHVS and CDR2 as FNYEAQ. This CDR3 has 12 amino acids. The germline V and J ends were trimmed by 6 bases and 8 bases, with 11 bases remaining between them. Remarks on this clonotype: The antigen is unknown.

Each CDR3 protein gets one entry after TCRdb re-called the reads with MiXCR. The top ten clones hold 15% to 20% of a sample with about 740,000 distinct CDR3 sequences, approximately 33% of them seen once. The V gene is TRBV7-6, the J gene TRBJ2-1; tentative D call: TRBD2 (5 bases). The sample was cultured PBMCs, taken from culture after CMV antigen stimulation. This TCR was recovered from a human donor in good health (CMV status not recorded). Some clones in this sample may be carry-over from other donors' samples. CDR3 loop: CASRYLGDEQFF. CDR3 coding DNA: TGTGCCAGCAGATACCTCGGGGATGAGCAGTTCTTC.